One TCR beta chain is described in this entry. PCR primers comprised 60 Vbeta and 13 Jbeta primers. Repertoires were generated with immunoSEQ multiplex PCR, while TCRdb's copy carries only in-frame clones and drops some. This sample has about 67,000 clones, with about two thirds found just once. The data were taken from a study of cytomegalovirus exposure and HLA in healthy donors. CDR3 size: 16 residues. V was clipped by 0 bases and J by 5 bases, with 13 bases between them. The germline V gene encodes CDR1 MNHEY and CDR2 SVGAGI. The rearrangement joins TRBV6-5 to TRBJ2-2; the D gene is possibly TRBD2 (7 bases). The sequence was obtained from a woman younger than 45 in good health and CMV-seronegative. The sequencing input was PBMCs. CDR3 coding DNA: TGTGCCAGCAGTTACTCGATGGGAGGGGGGACCGGGGAGCTGTTTTTT. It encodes CASSYSMGGGTGELFF.